This record concerns one TCR beta chain sequence. Its antigen is currently not known. Base qualities are not at hand, and no much larger clone is one base apart. Receptors were amplified or captured by the immunoSEQ multiplex PCR assay. The multiplex PCR relied on a mix of 60 forward primers for TCR Vbeta segments and 13 reverse primers for TCR Jbeta segments. Amplification of the CDR3 region of rearranged TCR beta genes was performed with a multiplex PCR assay on genomic DNA. The Illumina HiSeq System was used to sequence the amplified TCR beta libraries as 87-base-pair reads. The paper's data handling went like this. Across the roughly 700 repertoires, a later analysis counted tens of millions of unique TCR beta chains, 9 million to 14 million of which were shared by at least two donors. To remove PCR and sequencing errors, raw reads were error-corrected and collapsed into unique sequences using a nearest-neighbor algorithm that merged closely related sequences. Alignment of CDR3 sequences to IMGT reference sequences was used to assign V, D and J gene segments. For a sequence to be retained, at least a six-nucleotide match to both a V gene segment and a J gene segment was required. A rearrangement was called productive if the CDR3 had no stop codons and remained in frame with V and J, and every other rearrangement was called non-productive. CDR3 was defined by IMGT convention, running from the second conserved V-encoded cysteine to the conserved J-encoded phenylalanine. In an earlier analysis of more than 550 of the donors, sequences lacking an unambiguous match to a single V gene segment were excluded. An earlier analysis of approximately 590 of the donors called V segments functional above 56.7% productive rearrangements and segregating when the between-donor standard deviation exceeded 5%. A statistical classification framework was built for diagnosing cytomegalovirus status from the catalog of TCR beta chain sequences. In a later analysis, V and J genes were assigned by comparing TCR nucleotide sequences against IMGT/GENE-DB human TR gene sequences. In a later analysis, CDR3 sequences and most-parsimonious VDJ recombination scenarios were assigned using the TCRdist pipeline. In a later analysis, each TCR beta chain was defined by its CDR3 amino acid sequence together with its V-gene family, and reads lacking a unique V-gene family were excluded. To address suspected cross-contamination and a sequencing artifact, a later analysis removed around 600 highly shared, low-generation-probability nucleotide sequences. In a later analysis, a clonal expansion index was calculated for each public chain from normalized within-repertoire ranks of inferred template counts. A later analysis computed generation probabilities with a VDJ recombination model fitted to out-of-frame rearrangements, and checked the results against IGoR. A later analysis scored TCR-TCR, TCR-HLA and TCR-CMV co-occurrence with hypergeometric tests, applying a repertoire-size bias correction to TCR pairs. In a later analysis, false discovery rates were estimated by permuting HLA or CMV assignments 20 times. In a later analysis, co-occurring TCRs were grouped using DBSCAN, and TCRdist sequence similarity was added for clustering within HLA-allele-positive subsets. Repertoires with fewer than 30,000 or more than 120,000 public chains were left out of co-occurrence clustering, as were about five repertoires with anomalous nucleotide sharing. In TCRdb, the immuneACCESS table is reduced to in-frame sequences with V and J assigned. These tables do not hold every clone; where another copy was compared, an unresolved V gene accounts for under half, and the others remain unexplained. Clonal size and the V and J genes are those of that table, whereas D and trimming came from the DNA. The sample data list 97,000 or so clones, and around 80% of these were observed just once. Of the sample, approximately 1.3% falls within the top ten clones.

This sample is part of a study of cytomegalovirus exposure and HLA in healthy donors (dated by TCRdb to 2015 to 2018). With respect to the entire study: An earlier analysis of some 620 of the donors reported over 250 Gb of sequence data and 117 million unique TCR beta sequences obtained from roughly 180 million T cells. An early release that covered several hundred HLA-typed donors contained about 300 gigabases of sequencing data and about 93 million unique TCR sequences. Of the roughly 400 genotyped donors, approximately 82% fell in the genetic ancestry cluster associated with self-reported Caucasian donors. The study used immunosequencing to profile the T cell repertoires of several hundred subjects and linked those repertoires to cytomegalovirus serostatus. An earlier analysis of about 600 of the donors used high-throughput TCR beta sequencing to judge whether each TCR beta V gene segment behaved as functional or pseudogenic. Rather than using new phenotypic data, the later analysis identified candidate immune exposures from TCR beta sequences and from how often those sequences occurred across donors. Typing coverage varied by locus: roughly 629-640 donors for A, B, C, DRB1 and DQB1; about 520 for DQA1; over 600 for DPA1; approximately 470 for DPB1. In addition to the first cohort of roughly 700 subjects, a separate validation cohort of 120 different subjects was used. The study aimed to test whether signatures of past pathogen exposure could be identified by cataloging public T cell receptors. Across 300 to 500 genotyped donors of the cohort, an average of about 220,000 unique TCR beta nucleotide sequences per donor were sequenced, and approximately 17% of those sequences were non-productive. To predict cytomegalovirus infection status, the study combined high-throughput TCR immunosequencing, statistical association of individual TCRs with disease status, and machine learning. Every repertoire in the discovery cohort had been generated on one and the same sequencing platform. Several DR-DQ haplotypes were handled as single units for association and clustering, since linkage in the cohort was strong. HLA typing covered class I and class II loci at four-digit resolution. To study patterns of TCR occurrence, a later analysis re-analyzed previously published TCR beta repertoires from 666 donors and added high-resolution HLA genotyping. A later genetic analysis used genome-wide SNP genotypes for about 65% of the 666 donors, treating that subset as a discovery cohort. Donor age, sex, ethnicity and CMV serostatus were collected together with the repertoire data. The full study reports these points: For the cohort, immune exposure information was limited to CMV serostatus. According to a later analysis, parvovirus B19, influenza, CMV and Epstein-Barr virus appeared linked to several top co-occurrence clusters. Compared with equally common non-associated chains, HLA-associated TCR beta chains in a later analysis were more clonally expanded and had lower generation probabilities. Assigning TCR associations to individual alleles was difficult when HLA alleles, especially DR and DQ, strongly co-occurred. A later genetic analysis associated a missense DCLRE1C variant with V-gene and J-gene trimming of TCR beta chains, and an independent cohort replicated the association. Correlated functional status among segregating V segments might be attributable to linkage disequilibrium, but an unknown experimental factor could not be ruled out. Compared with the approximately 710-donor mean, donors in an Asian-associated ancestry cluster had fewer N-insertions in productive TCRs, according to a later genetic analysis. Most TCR sequences were seen in very few donors, while some public TCRs were found in many individuals. In both the original and validation cohorts, the classifier was reported to diagnose cytomegalovirus status with high specificity and sensitivity. A cluster of highly shared sequence variants was judged likely to be a technical artifact of the sequencing pipeline. At a false discovery rate of 0.05, a later analysis linked under 20,000 TCR beta sequences to specific HLA alleles. A total of 150 to 200 TCR beta chains were listed by the study as associated with cytomegalovirus. In a later analysis, the rate of TCR association differed among HLA loci, with DRB1 alleles having the most associated TCRs and HLA-C alleles having the fewest. Because counts were too low, 15 to 20 rarely observed V segments, including chromosome 9 orphons, were excluded from the earlier analysis of roughly 580 of the donors. It was suggested by the authors that the approach could potentially be generalized to other disease states and immunological phenotypes. This cohort had only TCR beta chains sequenced, and the lack of alpha or paired-chain data limited which features could be detected. HLA typing was unavailable for some donors at each locus, so association tests used only the typed subset. The presence/absence analyses assumed that sequencing depth was roughly uniform across donors, and that assumption may not be true. An earlier analysis of several hundred of the donors showed that most TCR beta V segments appeared in productive rearrangements either about 90% or about 30% of the time, which broadly matched IMGT annotations. Three of the identified cytomegalovirus-associated TCR beta chains were confirmed in vitro to be specific for cytomegalovirus antigens. In a later analysis, most CMV-associated TCR beta chains were found to appear HLA-restricted, with HLA associations seemingly driven largely by CMV exposure. A further reported finding was that TCR beta sequences accurately predicted the HLA-A and HLA-B alleles for most subjects in the first cohort.

In total, roughly 670 healthy bone marrow donors made up the cohort. Cohort members were all nominally healthy when sampled, although unrecorded immune exposures were likely present. The donor was CMV seronegative and belonged to the group of 320 or so seronegative cohort members. A peripheral blood sample was collected from each donor, and TCR beta sequencing was performed on peripheral blood mononuclear cells. The Qiagen DNeasy Blood Extraction Kit was used to extract genomic DNA from the blood cell samples. Sequenced sample: PBMCs. The clonotype originates from a man aged 35-49 years in good health and CMV-seronegative.

The nucleotide sequence is given as TGTGCCAGCAGTGAGTGGGGGGGCTATGGCTACACCTTC. This encodes CASSEWGGYGYTF. The chain joins TRBV6-1 to TRBJ1-2; a tentative D call is TRBD1 (5 bases match). The germline V gene specifies MNHNS as CDR1 and SASEGT as CDR2. V was cut back by 3 bases and J by 4 bases, leaving a gap of 9 bases between them. Including cysteine and phenylalanine, the CDR3 has 13 amino acids. Only CDR3 DNA remains: 39 bases, in frame from the first base.